This T cell receptor beta chain was documented in a study of blood T cell repertoires in COVID-19. Across 20 to 25 US areas, participants ranged in age from about 18 to 90 years. The study assigned cohorts using participant-reported clinical history. Trimming stripped 3 bases from V and 4 bases from J, with 10 bases between. In germline, CDR1 is KGHSH, CDR2 LQKENI. The CDR3 has 14 amino acids. The table came from immunoSEQ multiplex PCR; TCRdb's copy has only in-frame clones and leaves some out. The sample carries some 340,000 clones, 90% to 95% recorded once. This chain joins TRBV18 and TRBJ2-1; TRBD1 might be the D (5 bases). Sequenced material: PBMCs or T cells enriched from blood (not recorded which). The sequence derives from a woman aged 25 to 39 who had been exposed to COVID-19. The DNA for the CDR3 is TGTGCCAGCTCACCGACCCAGGGATACAATGAGCAGTTCTTC. Translation: CASSPTQGYNEQFF.